A selection of T cell receptor beta chains follows, all from one sample in a study of response to subunit inactivated influenza vaccine. TCRdb reprocessed the RT-PCR reads with MiXCR, giving one entry per CDR3 protein. This table has about 520,000 distinct CDR3 sequences, 9.5% to 12% appearing once. The sample in question was PBMCs from blood, obtained roughly 45 days after vaccination. The origin of the receptors is a man aged 45-60 years who received an inactivated influenza vaccine. The CDR3 runs from the conserved cysteine through the conserved F or W. D genes are given only for firm matches. For some rows the clone size is stated as once, few or many, or as a class when expanded; others skip it.

few,-,TRBV20-1,TRBJ2-2,CSARDPRTNTGELFF,TGCAGTGCTAGAGATCCTCGAACTAACACCGGGGAGCTGTTTTTT
few,TRBD1,TRBV20-1,TRBJ1-2,CSADRANGYTF,TGCAGCGCGGACAGGGCGAATGGCTACACCTTC
-,-,TRBV5-1,TRBJ1-1,CASSLETASMNTEAFF,TGCGCCAGCAGCCTCGAGACGGCTTCTATGAACACTGAAGCTTTCTTT
few,-,TRBV20-1,TRBJ1-5,CSALTGLGGQPQHF,TGCAGTGCTCTTACAGGCTTGGGTGGACAGCCCCAGCATTTT
-,-,TRBV20-1,TRBJ1-2,CSAQPANYGYTF,TGCAGTGCCCAGCCAGCTAACTATGGCTACACCTTC
-,TRBD2,TRBV4-2,TRBJ2-1,CASSQGTSGRIGEQFF,TGTGCCAGCAGCCAAGGGACTAGCGGGAGAATTGGTGAGCAGTTCTTC
few,-,TRBV2,TRBJ2-5,CASSIGPEETQYF,TGTGCCAGCAGTATTGGGCCGGAGGAGACCCAGTACTTC
-,-,TRBV7-2,TRBJ1-2,CASSLTSSGARGYGYTF,TGTGCCAGCAGCTTAACCTCCTCAGGGGCGCGGGGCTATGGCTACACCTTC
few,-,TRBV12-3/TRBV12-4,TRBJ1-5,CASSFSHFYGQPQHF,TGTGCCAGCAGTTTCAGCCACTTTTATGGTCAGCCCCAGCATTTT
-,-,TRBV7-2,TRBJ2-2,CASSMSQGVNTGELFF,TGTGCCAGCAGTATGAGTCAGGGCGTGAACACCGGGGAGCTGTTTTTT
-,-,TRBV5-1,TRBJ2-1,CASSLWVGTDNEQFF,TGCGCCAGCAGCTTGTGGGTGGGGACTGACAATGAGCAGTTCTTC
many,-,TRBV20-1,TRBJ1-6,CSALPGRAGNSPLHF,TGCAGTGCTCTACCGGGCAGGGCGGGAAATTCACCCCTCCACTTT
many,-,TRBV7-2,TRBJ2-7,CASSLGEGIYEQYF,TGTGCCAGCAGCTTAGGTGAGGGTATCTACGAGCAGTACTTC
many,-,TRBV4-2,TRBJ2-7,CASSQVGDEQYF,TGTGCCAGCAGCCAAGTCGGGGACGAGCAGTACTTC
-,-,TRBV2,TRBJ2-7,CASSGGFGPDYYEQYF,TGTGCCAGCAGTGGGGGTTTTGGCCCTGATTACTACGAGCAGTACTTC
few,-,TRBV6-2/TRBV6-3,TRBJ2-1,CASSFKRRPANEQFF,TGTGCCAGCAGTTTCAAAAGGAGGCCCGCCAATGAGCAGTTCTTC
few,-,TRBV14,TRBJ1-2,CASSQGLWGYNGYTF,TGTGCCAGCAGCCAAGGTCTCTGGGGTTACAATGGCTACACCTTC